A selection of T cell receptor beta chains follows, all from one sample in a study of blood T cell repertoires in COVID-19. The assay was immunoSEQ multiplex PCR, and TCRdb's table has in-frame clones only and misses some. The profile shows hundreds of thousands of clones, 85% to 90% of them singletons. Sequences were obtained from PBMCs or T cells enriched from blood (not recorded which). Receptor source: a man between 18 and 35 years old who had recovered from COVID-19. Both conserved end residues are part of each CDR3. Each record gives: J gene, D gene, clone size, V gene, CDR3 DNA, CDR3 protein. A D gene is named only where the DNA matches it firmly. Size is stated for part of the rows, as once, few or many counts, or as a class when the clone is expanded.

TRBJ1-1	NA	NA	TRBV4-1	TGCGCCAGCAGCAGAGGAGGGGACGCCGGAGCTTTCTTT	CASSRGGDAGAFF
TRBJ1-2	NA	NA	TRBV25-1	TGTGCCAGCGCCACCTGGAGGGGCGGCTACACCTTC	CASATWRGGYTF
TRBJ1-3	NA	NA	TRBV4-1	TGCGCCAGCAGCCGCCAAATCCCCCAGGGACTTGGGGCTGGAAACACCATATATTTT	CASSRQIPQGLGAGNTIYF
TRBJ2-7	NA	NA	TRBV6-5	TGTGCCAGCAGTTCGCGACAGTCGTGGGACTACGAGCAGTACTTC	CASSSRQSWDYEQYF
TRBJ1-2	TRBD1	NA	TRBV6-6	TGTGCCAGCAGCGCAGGGGGTGGCTACACCTTC	CASSAGGGYTF
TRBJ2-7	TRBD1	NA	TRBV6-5	TGTGCCAGCTACTCCACGGGACAGGGAGGCAACGAGCAGTACTTC	CASYSTGQGGNEQYF
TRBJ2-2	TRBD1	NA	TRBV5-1	TGCGCCAGCAGCATTAGGACAGGGCGAACTCCCACCGGGGAGCTGTTTTTT	CASSIRTGRTPTGELFF
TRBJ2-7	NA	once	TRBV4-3	TGCGCCAGCAGCCAAGATACATCCTCATCATTAACCTACGAGCAGTACTTC	CASSQDTSSSLTYEQYF
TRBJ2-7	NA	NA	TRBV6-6	TGTGCCAGCAGACCCGCAGGTTGGGAGCAGTACTTC	CASRPAGWEQYF
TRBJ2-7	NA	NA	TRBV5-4	TGTGCCAGCAGCCTGACAGGGAGGAACGAGCAGTACTTC	CASSLTGRNEQYF
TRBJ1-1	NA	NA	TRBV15	TGTGCCACCAGCAGAGGTGGGGCCACGAACACTGAAGCTTTCTTT	CATSRGGATNTEAFF
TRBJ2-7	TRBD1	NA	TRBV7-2	TGTGCCAGCAGCTGGAAGACCGGGACAGGGATCTACGAGCAGTACTTC	CASSWKTGTGIYEQYF
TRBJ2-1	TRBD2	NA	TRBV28	TGTGCCAGCAGGCCAGCGGGGGCGCCAACCTCCTACAATGAGCAGTTCTTC	CASRPAGAPTSYNEQFF
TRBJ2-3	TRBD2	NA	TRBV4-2	TGTGCCAGCAGCCCCAGACTAGCGGGAGGCGTTTTGGCTGATACGCAGTATTTT	CASSPRLAGGVLADTQYF
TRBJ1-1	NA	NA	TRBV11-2	TGTGCCAGCAGCTTAGAGTTACGAGCGAACACTGAAGCTTTCTTT	CASSLELRANTEAFF
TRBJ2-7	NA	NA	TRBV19	TGTGCCAGTAGTAAAGCGGGCAACTACGAGCAGTACTTC	CASSKAGNYEQYF
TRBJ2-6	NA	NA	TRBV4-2	TGTGCCAGCAGCCAACGCGGGGACGGCGGATACTCTGGGGCCAACGTCCTGACTTTC	CASSQRGDGGYSGANVLTF
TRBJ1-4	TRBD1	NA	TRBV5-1	TGCGCCAGCAGTCCGACGCCGGGGACAGCCAATAATGAAAAACTGTTTTTT	CASSPTPGTANNEKLFF
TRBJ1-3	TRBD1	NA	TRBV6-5	TGTGCCAGCAGTTACTCAACAGGGGTTGGAAACACCATATATTTT	CASSYSTGVGNTIYF
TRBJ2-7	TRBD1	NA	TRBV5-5	TGTGCCAGCAGCTGGGACAGGGCGGTCTCCTACGAGCAGTACTTC	CASSWDRAVSYEQYF
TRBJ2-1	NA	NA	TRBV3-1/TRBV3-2	TGTGCCACAGGGTTGAGTGGGGCCCCCCATGAGCAGTTCTTC	CATGLSGAPHEQFF
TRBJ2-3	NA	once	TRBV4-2	TGTGCCAGCAGCCCCGGAGGGAGCACAGATACGCAGTATTTT	CASSPGGSTDTQYF
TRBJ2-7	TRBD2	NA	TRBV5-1	TGCGCCAGCAGCCCCGGGGGGGCCCCCGGATACGAGCAGTACTTC	CASSPGGAPGYEQYF
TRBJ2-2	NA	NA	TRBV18	TGTGCCAGCTCACCAGTTTACTCTAACACCGGGGAGCTGTTTTTT	CASSPVYSNTGELFF
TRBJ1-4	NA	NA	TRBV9	TGTGCCAGCAGCCCGACGTCAGGATCAACTAATGAAAAACTGTTTTTT	CASSPTSGSTNEKLFF
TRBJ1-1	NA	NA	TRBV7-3	TGTGCCAGCAGCTCACAGGGGAACACTGAAGCTTTCTTT	CASSSQGNTEAFF
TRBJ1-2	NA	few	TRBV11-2	TGTGCCAGCAGCAACCTCCGTTTTGAGGGATCTTGGGGCTACACCTTC	CASSNLRFEGSWGYTF
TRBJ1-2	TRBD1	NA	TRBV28	TGTGCCAGCAGATTGACAGGGGTGAACCTCTATGGCTACACCTTC	CASRLTGVNLYGYTF
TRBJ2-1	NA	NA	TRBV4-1	TGCGCCAGCAGCCAATCCCTCGGGGGTGGAGGCACCTACAATGAGCAGTTCTTC	CASSQSLGGGGTYNEQFF
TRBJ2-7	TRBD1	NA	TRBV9	TGTGCCAGCAGCCCCGACAGGGGATACTCCTACGAGCAGTACTTC	CASSPDRGYSYEQYF
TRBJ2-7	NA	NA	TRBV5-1	TGCGCCAGCAGCTCTATGACAGAGTTCAACGAGCAGTACTTC	CASSSMTEFNEQYF
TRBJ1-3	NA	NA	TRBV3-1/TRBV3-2	TGTGCCAGCAGCCAAGTCCCAGGTGGGAGCTCTGGAAACACCATATATTTT	CASSQVPGGSSGNTIYF
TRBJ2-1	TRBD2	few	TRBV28	TGTGCCAGCAGTCCCCTGGGACTAAAGAGCTCCTACAATGAGCAGTTCTTC	CASSPLGLKSSYNEQFF
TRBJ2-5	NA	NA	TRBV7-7	TGTGCCAGCAGCTTGAACCCCTACCCTGAGCGGAAGACAACCTTTCAAGAGACCCAGTACTTC	CASSLNPYPERKTTFQETQYF
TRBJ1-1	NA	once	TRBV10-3	TGTGCCTCTTCCGTTTTATTTTCGGGGAACACTGAAGCTTTCTTT	CASSVLFSGNTEAFF
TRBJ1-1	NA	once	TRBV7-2	TGTGCCAGCAGCTTGTCGGGCTTGGGGCACACTGAAGCTTTCTTT	CASSLSGLGHTEAFF
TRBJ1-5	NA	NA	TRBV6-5	TGTGCCAGCAGTTCCGCACCATCCTCGGCCCAGCATTTT	CASSSAPSSAQHF
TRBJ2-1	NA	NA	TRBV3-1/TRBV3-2	TGTGCCAGCAGCCGGCAGAATCTAGTTTTGGGCAATGAGCAGTTCTTC	CASSRQNLVLGNEQFF
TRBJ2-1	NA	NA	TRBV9	TGTGCCAGCAGCGTAACGGGGTCCTACAATGAGCAGTTCTTC	CASSVTGSYNEQFF
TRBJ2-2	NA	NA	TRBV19	TGTGCCAGTAACCCTCGGTCTGTCGGGAACACCGGGGAGCTGTTTTTT	CASNPRSVGNTGELFF
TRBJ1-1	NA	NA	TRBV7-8	TGTGCCAGCAGAATGGACAGTAACACTGAAGCTTTCTTT	CASRMDSNTEAFF
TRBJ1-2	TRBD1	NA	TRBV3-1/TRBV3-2	TGTGCCAGCAGCCAAGGGGGACAGGGGAACTATGGCTACACCTTC	CASSQGGQGNYGYTF
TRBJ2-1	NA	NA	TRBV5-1	TGCGCCAGCAGCCCGAGACAGGCATGCCAGTTCTTC	CASSPRQACQFF
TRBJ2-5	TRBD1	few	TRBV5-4	TGTGCCAGCAGCCGGGGACAGGGTAACTTCGAGACCCAGTACTTC	CASSRGQGNFETQYF
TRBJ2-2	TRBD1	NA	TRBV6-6	TGTGCCAGCAGTCCGAGCAGGGGGCTAGTGAACACCGGGGAGCTGTTTTTT	CASSPSRGLVNTGELFF
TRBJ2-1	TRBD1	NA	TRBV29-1	TGCAGCGTTAGGTGGACAGGGGCCCCTTATGGGGAGCAGTTCTTC	CSVRWTGAPYGEQFF
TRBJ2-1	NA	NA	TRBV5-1	TGCGCCAGCAGCTTGGCCGGAACATCGGGTGAGCAGTTCTTC	CASSLAGTSGEQFF
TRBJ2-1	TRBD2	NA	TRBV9	TGTGCCAGCAGCGGACAACTAGCGGGAGGCCCCTACAATGAGCAGTTCTTC	CASSGQLAGGPYNEQFF
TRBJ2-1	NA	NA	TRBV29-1	TGCAGCGTTGAGACACTGGGAGGGGGGTTCAATGAGCAGTTCTTC	CSVETLGGGFNEQFF
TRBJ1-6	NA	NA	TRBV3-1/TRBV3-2	TGTGCCAGCAGCAACGGGGAGTTCGCGTCACCCCTCCACTTT	CASSNGEFASPLHF
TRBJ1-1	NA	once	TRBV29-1	TGCAGCGTTCAGCAGGGGCTGGGTGAAGCTTTCTTT	CSVQQGLGEAFF
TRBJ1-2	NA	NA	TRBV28	TGTGCCAGCAGTTGGCCAGACAAACGCTACACCTTC	CASSWPDKRYTF
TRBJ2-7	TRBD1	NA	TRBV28	TGTGCCAGCAGTTTTTCCACCGACAGGGGGAGTTCTTACGAGCAGTACTTC	CASSFSTDRGSSYEQYF
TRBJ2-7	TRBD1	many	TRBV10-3	TGTGCCGTCGGGGACAGGGGTTACTTC	CAVGDRGYF